The 20 T cell receptor beta chains below come from one sample, sequenced in a study of CD8 T cells in ankylosing spondylitis. TCRdb redid the calling of the 5' RACE reads with MiXCR, one entry per CDR3 protein. The table has hundreds of thousands of distinct CDR3 sequences, roughly 20% seen once; the top ten hold about 8.2%. Sequenced material: blood, either unsorted or a sorted T cell fraction (not recorded which). These receptors were collected from a male donor with ankylosing spondylitis or in good health (not recorded which).

This clonotype was seen many times. The CDR3 protein is CASSPDRVVNEQFF. The DNA of the CDR3 is TGTGCCAGCAGCCCCGACAGGGTTGTCAATGAGCAGTTCTTC. This chain joins TRBV12-3 or TRBV12-4 and TRBJ2-1; 7 bases are shared with TRBD1. This CDR3 comprises 14 residues. The J segment lost 6 bases and the V segment lost 6 bases, leaving 8 bases of the junction unmatched.

The chain has TRBV15 and TRBJ1-4, with TRBD1 as a possible D gene (6 bases). The CDR3 consists of 14 residues. The V and J ends lost 3 bases and 8 bases respectively, with 13 bases between them. Germline-derived CDR1 and CDR2 are LNHNV and YYDKDF (reference sequence). The DNA of the CDR3 is TGTGCCACCAGCAGGCGGGGACAAAGAGAAAAACTGTTTTTT. Translated: CATSRRGQREKLFF.

The J gene is TRBJ2-1, the V gene TRBV5-6; perhaps TRBD2 as D (5 bases). The CDR3 sequence is 13 residues long. CDR1 is SGHDT, CDR2 YYEEEE, per germline. Trimming pared 5 bases from V and 8 bases from J, leaving 14 bases between. The CDR3 reads CASSQTRRDEQFF. The CDR3, as DNA: TGTGCCAGCAGTCAAACTAGAAGGGATGAGCAGTTCTTC.

The chain carries TRBV27 and TRBJ2-7, with D unresolved. Germline loops: CDR1 MNHEY, CDR2 SMNVEV (reference sequence). This CDR3 has 16 amino acids. V lost 3 bases and J 4 bases, leaving 19 bases between the germline ends. The CDR3 region is CASSLSSAYSPYEQYV. The CDR3 DNA reads as TGTGCCAGCAGTTTGTCGTCCGCTTACTCTCCATACGAGCAGTACGTC.

This clonotype occurred many times. The J gene is TRBJ1-4, the V gene TRBV7-2; TRBD1 agrees at 7 bases. The V and J ends lost 6 bases and 7 bases, in that order; junction bases with no gene match: 5. The CDR3 runs 13 residues. From germline, CDR1 is SGHTA and CDR2 FQGNSA. Here the CDR3 reads CASSRGLGEKLFF. CDR3 DNA sequence: TGTGCCAGCAGTAGGGGGCTTGGTGAAAAACTGTTTTTT.

The J gene is TRBJ2-5, the V gene TRBV5-1; a possible D gene is TRBD2 (6 bases). CDR1 and CDR2 from the germline V gene are SGHRS and YFSETQ. V lost 3 bases, J lost 7 bases, and 16 bases lay in between. CDR3 length: 14 residues. CDR3 DNA sequence: TGCGCCAGCAGCTCTCAGGAGCTCGGGGGGACCCAGTACTTC. It yields the protein CASSSQELGGTQYF. Using reference TRBV5-1 and TRBJ2-5 for the parts outside the CDR3, the full variable domain is KAGVTQTPRYLIKTRGQQVTLSCSPISGHRSVSWYQQTPGQGLQFLFEYFSETQRNKGNFPGRFSGRQFSNSRSEMNVSTLELGDSALYLCASSSQELGGTQYFGPGTRLLVL.

In its sample, this clonotype was seen many times. This sequence joins TRBV6-5 and TRBJ1-1, with D unclear. Germline V gene lookup returns CDR1 MNHEY and CDR2 SVGAGI. The CDR3 contains 13 residues. V was clipped by 2 bases and J by 4 bases, with 8 bases between them. The CDR3 region is CASSYGPATEAFF. CDR3 in DNA: TGTGCCAGCAGTTACGGGCCAGCCACTGAAGCTTTCTTT.

The chain combines TRBV20-1 with TRBJ2-7; D remains ambiguous. The CDR3 runs 13 residues. The germline V gene has CDR1 DFQATT and CDR2 SNEGSKA (reference sequence). CDR3 sequence reads: CSASPGQSSEQYV. CDR3 bases: TGCAGTGCTAGTCCGGGCCAGTCCTCCGAGCAGTACGTC.

V is TRBV29-1 and J is TRBJ2-1, with D hard to call. This CDR3 spans 11 amino acids. V lost 2 bases and J 7 bases, leaving 6 bases between the germline ends. From germline, CDR1 is SQVTM and CDR2 ANQGSEA. The chain's CDR3 is CSVEIGNEQFF. CDR3 coding DNA: TGCAGCGTTGAAATCGGGAATGAGCAGTTCTTC.

This clonotype occurred a few times. J is TRBJ2-1 and V is TRBV6-1; D not certain. The V gene's germline CDR1 is MNHNS and CDR2 SASEGT. The CDR3 spans 14 residues. Trimming removed 7 bases at V and 8 bases at J, with 18 bases between. The CDR3 spells CASTTLNVAHEQFF. Here the CDR3 DNA reads TGTGCCAGCACCACCTTAAACGTCGCCCATGAGCAGTTCTTC.

The chain has TRBV27 and TRBJ2-2, with D perhaps TRBD1 or TRBD2 (5 bases each). This CDR3 contains 16 residues. In germline, CDR1 is MNHEY, CDR2 SMNVEV (reference sequence). V was shortened by 3 bases and J by 6 bases, with 17 bases between the two germline ends. In DNA, the CDR3 is TGTGCCAGCAGTTTTTTCGGGACGCAAGGGGCCGGGGAGCTGTTTTTT. Translation gives CASSFFGTQGAGELFF.

This clonotype has just a few counts. The rearrangement joins TRBV7-6 to TRBJ2-5, with D possibly matching TRBD2 (5 bases). Germline V gene lookup returns CDR1 SGHVS and CDR2 FNYEAQ. The V and J ends lost 3 bases and 2 bases respectively, with 19 bases between them. The CDR3 runs 17 residues. The DNA for the CDR3 is TGTGCCAGCAGCTTGTCCGGGGTAACCCTGGGGCAAGAGACCCAGTACTTC. It translates to CASSLSGVTLGQETQYF.

Many counts were recorded for this clonotype. CDR3 sequence reads: CASSFQGQETQYF. In DNA, the CDR3 is TGTGCCAGCAGTTTCCAGGGCCAAGAGACCCAGTACTTC. V usage is TRBV12-3 or TRBV12-4 and J usage is TRBJ2-5; weak D call: TRBD1 (5 bases). This CDR3 contains 13 residues. V was clipped by 3 bases and J by 1 base, with 6 bases between them.

This chain links TRBV20-1 with TRBJ2-1; D perhaps matches TRBD2 (6 bases). V was pared by 1 base and J by 4 bases, with 11 bases between. Germline CDR1 and CDR2: DFQATT and SNEGSKA (reference sequence). The CDR3 is 14 residues long. The CDR3 loop is CSARGWRGYNEQFF. The CDR3 coding sequence is TGCAGTGCTAGAGGTTGGCGGGGTTACAATGAGCAGTTCTTC.

This clonotype has just a few counts. The gene calls are TRBV5-1 and TRBJ2-1; 8 bases match TRBD2. Germline V gene sequence: CDR1 SGHRS, CDR2 YFSETQ. There are 15 residues in the CDR3. V gave up 4 bases and J gave up 0 bases; unmatched junction bases: 3. This chain's CDR3 is CASSISGSSYNEQFF. CDR3 coding DNA: TGCGCCAGCAGCATAAGCGGGAGCTCCTACAATGAGCAGTTCTTC.

V usage is TRBV28 and J usage is TRBJ2-1; the D gene is possibly TRBD2 (5 bases). CDR3 length: 16 residues. The germline V and J ends were trimmed by 4 bases and 3 bases, with 16 bases remaining between them. Per the germline V gene, CDR1 is MDHEN and CDR2 is SYDVKM. The CDR3 is CASSSLEGLDYNEQFF. In DNA, the CDR3 is TGTGCCAGCAGTTCTCTCGAGGGATTGGACTACAATGAGCAGTTCTTC.

The chain has TRBV5-1 and TRBJ2-3, with D perhaps TRBD2 (6 bases). The CDR3 runs to 15 residues. Trimming cost V 0 bases and J 2 bases, with 10 bases left between them. Germline V CDR1 and CDR2: SGHRS, YFSETQ. The chain's CDR3 is CASSLGRAITDTQYF. The DNA of the CDR3 is TGCGCCAGCAGCTTGGGGAGGGCGATCACAGATACGCAGTATTTT.

This clonotype has a handful of counts. This chain links TRBV7-2 with TRBJ2-1; 7 bases match TRBD1. The trim removed 3 bases at V and 3 bases at J, leaving 5 bases unmatched. Germline V lookup: CDR1 SGHTA, CDR2 FQGNSA. CDR3 size: 15 residues. Here the CDR3 reads CASSFRQGDYNEQFF. CDR3 nucleotides: TGTGCCAGCAGCTTCCGACAGGGTGACTACAATGAGCAGTTCTTC.

The chain recombines TRBV3-1 with TRBJ2-3; no clear D gene. Looked up from germline, CDR1 is LGHDT and CDR2 is YNNKEL (reference sequence). The CDR3 loop spans 13 amino acids. V lost 4 bases, J lost 8 bases, and 13 bases lay in between. The CDR3 protein is CASSPGRVGTQYF. The CDR3 DNA reads as TGTGCCAGCAGCCCCGGACGGGTCGGTACGCAGTATTTT.

The chain carries TRBV5-1 and TRBJ2-3, with D possibly TRBD2 on 7 matching bases. The CDR3 totals 15 residues. Germline V lookup: CDR1 SGHRS, CDR2 YFSETQ. V dropped 6 bases and J dropped 4 bases, with 18 bases sitting between them. In DNA form, the CDR3 reads TGCGCCAGCACCACGGATGGGGGGGGCGCAGATACGCAGTATTTT. Translating it yields CASTTDGGGADTQYF.